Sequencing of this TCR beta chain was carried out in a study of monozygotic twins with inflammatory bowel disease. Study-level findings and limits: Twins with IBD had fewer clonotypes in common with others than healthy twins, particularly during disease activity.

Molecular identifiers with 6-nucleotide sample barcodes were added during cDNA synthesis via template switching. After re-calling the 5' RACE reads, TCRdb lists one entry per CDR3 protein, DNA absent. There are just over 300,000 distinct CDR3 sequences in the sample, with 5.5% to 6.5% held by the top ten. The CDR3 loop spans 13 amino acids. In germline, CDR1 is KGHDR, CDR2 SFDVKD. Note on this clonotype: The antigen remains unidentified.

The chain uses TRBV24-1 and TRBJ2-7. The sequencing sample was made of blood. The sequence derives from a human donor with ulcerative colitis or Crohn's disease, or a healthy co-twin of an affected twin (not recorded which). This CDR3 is CATSADGVREQNF.